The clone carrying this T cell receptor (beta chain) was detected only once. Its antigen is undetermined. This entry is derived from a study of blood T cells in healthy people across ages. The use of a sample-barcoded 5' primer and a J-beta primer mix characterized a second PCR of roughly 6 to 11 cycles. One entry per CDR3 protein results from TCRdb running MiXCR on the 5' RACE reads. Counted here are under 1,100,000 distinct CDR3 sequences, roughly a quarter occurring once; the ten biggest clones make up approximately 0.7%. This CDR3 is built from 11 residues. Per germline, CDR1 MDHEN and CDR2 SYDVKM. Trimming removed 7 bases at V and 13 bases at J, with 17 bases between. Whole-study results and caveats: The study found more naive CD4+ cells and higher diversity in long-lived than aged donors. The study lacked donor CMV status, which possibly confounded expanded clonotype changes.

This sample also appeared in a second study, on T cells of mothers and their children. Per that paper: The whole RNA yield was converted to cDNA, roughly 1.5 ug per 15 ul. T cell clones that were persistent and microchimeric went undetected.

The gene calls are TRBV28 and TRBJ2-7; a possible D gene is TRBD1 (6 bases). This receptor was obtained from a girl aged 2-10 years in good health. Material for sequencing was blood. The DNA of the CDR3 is TGTGCCAGCACTAGTCTACAGGGCCTATACTTC. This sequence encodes CASTSLQGLYF.